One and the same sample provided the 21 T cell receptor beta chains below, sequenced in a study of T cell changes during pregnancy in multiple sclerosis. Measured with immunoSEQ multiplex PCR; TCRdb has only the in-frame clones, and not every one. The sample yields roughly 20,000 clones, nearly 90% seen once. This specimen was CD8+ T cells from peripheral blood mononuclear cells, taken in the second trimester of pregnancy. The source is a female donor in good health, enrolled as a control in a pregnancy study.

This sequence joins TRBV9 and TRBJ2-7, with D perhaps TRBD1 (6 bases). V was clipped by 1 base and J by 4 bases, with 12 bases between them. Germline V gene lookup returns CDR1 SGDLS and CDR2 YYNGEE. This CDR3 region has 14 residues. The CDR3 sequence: CASSVSGGQYEQYF. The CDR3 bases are TGTGCCAGCAGCGTAAGCGGTGGACAGTACGAGCAGTACTTC. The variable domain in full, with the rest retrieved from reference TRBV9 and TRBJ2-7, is DSGVTQTPKHLITATGQRVTLRCSPRSGDLSVYWYQQSLDQGLQFLIQYYNGEERAKGNILERFSAQQFPDLHSELNLSSLELGDSALYFCASSVSGGQYEQYFGPGTRLTVT.

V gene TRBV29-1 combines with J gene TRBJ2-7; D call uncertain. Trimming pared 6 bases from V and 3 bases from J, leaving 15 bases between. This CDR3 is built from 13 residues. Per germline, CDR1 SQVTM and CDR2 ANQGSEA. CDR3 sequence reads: CSVISPRSYEQYF. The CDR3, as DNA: TGCAGCGTGATTAGCCCAAGAAGCTACGAGCAGTACTTC.

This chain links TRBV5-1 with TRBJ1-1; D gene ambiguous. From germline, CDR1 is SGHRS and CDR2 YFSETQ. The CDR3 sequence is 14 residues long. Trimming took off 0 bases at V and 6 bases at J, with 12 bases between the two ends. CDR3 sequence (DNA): TGCGCCAGCAGCTTGGCCGGGGATTCTTCTGAAGCTTTCTTT. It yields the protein CASSLAGDSSEAFF. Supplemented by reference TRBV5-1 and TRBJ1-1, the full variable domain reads KAGVTQTPRYLIKTRGQQVTLSCSPISGHRSVSWYQQTPGQGLQFLFEYFSETQRNKGNFPGRFSGRQFSNSRSEMNVSTLELGDSALYLCASSLAGDSSEAFFGQGTRLTVV.

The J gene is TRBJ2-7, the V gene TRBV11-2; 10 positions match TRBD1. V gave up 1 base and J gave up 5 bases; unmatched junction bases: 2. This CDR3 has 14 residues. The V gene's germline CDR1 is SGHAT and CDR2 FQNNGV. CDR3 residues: CASSLGTGGNEQYF. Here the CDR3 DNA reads TGTGCCAGCAGCTTAGGGACAGGGGGAAACGAGCAGTACTTC.

The DNA of the CDR3 is TGCGCCAGCAGCCCTAGTGGCCTGAACACTGAAGCTTTCTTT. Translating gives CASSPSGLNTEAFF. V usage is TRBV4-1 and J usage is TRBJ1-1, with D hard to call. V lost 4 bases and J 0 bases, leaving 9 bases between the germline ends. This CDR3 is 14 amino acids long. From germline, CDR1 is MGHRA and CDR2 YSYEKL.

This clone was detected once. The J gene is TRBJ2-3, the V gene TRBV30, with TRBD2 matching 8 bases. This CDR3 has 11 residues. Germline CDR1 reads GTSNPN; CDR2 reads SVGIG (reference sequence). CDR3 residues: CEAGGTDTQYF. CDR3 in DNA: TGTGAAGCGGGGGGCACAGATACGCAGTATTTT.

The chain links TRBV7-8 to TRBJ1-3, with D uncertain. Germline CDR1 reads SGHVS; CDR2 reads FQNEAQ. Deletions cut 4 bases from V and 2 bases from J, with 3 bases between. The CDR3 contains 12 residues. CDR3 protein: CASSSTGNTIYF. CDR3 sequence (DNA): TGTGCCAGCAGCTCAACTGGAAACACCATATATTTT.

The CDR3 loop is CASSLTDSFSGANVLTF. For the CDR3, the DNA is TGTGCCAGCAGCTTAACGGACAGTTTTTCTGGGGCCAACGTCCTGACTTTC. The V call is TRBV7-9, the J call TRBJ2-6; a weak D match, TRBD1 (6 bases). The germline gives CDR1 SEHNR, CDR2 FQNEAQ (reference sequence). This CDR3 has 17 residues. Deletions cut 2 bases from V and 1 base from J, with 12 bases between.

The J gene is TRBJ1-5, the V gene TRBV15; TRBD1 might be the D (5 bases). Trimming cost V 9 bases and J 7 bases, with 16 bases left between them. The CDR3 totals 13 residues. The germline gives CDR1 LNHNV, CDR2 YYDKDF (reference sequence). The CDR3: CATDAGRGQPQHF. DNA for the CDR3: TGTGCCACGGACGCGGGACGGGGGCAGCCCCAGCATTTT. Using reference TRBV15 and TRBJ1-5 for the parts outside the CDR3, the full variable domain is DAMVIQNPRYQVTQFGKPVTLSCSQTLNHNVMYWYQQKSSQAPKLLFHYYDKDFNNEADTPDNFQSRRPNTSFCFLDIRSPGLGDTAMYLCATDAGRGQPQHFGDGTRLSIL.

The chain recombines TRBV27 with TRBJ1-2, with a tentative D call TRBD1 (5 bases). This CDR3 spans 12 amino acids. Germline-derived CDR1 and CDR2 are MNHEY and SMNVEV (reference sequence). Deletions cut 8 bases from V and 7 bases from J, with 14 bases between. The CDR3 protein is CASYTGKLGYTF. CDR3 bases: TGTGCCAGCTATACAGGAAAGCTTGGCTACACCTTC.

The CDR3 loop reads CASHTLRKDSYEQYF. For the CDR3, the DNA is TGTGCCAGCCACACCCTTAGGAAAGACAGCTACGAGCAGTACTTC. The chain uses TRBV28 and TRBJ2-7; a weak D match, TRBD1 (5 bases). V dropped 8 bases and J dropped 3 bases, with 20 bases sitting between them. Germline lookup yields CDR1 MDHEN and CDR2 SYDVKM. The CDR3 is 15 residues long. Full variable domain (rest looked up from reference TRBV28 and TRBJ2-7): DVKVTQSSRYLVKRTGEKVFLECVQDMDHENMFWYRQDPGLGLRLIYFSYDVKMKEKGDIPEGYSVSREKKERFSLILESASTNQTSMYLCASHTLRKDSYEQYFGPGTRLTVT.

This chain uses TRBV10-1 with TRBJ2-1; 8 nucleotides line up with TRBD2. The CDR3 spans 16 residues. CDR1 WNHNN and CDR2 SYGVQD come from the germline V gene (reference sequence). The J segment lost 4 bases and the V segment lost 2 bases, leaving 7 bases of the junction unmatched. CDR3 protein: CASSERVAGTYNEQFF. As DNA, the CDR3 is TGCGCCAGCAGTGAGAGGGTAGCGGGGACTTACAATGAGCAGTTCTTC.

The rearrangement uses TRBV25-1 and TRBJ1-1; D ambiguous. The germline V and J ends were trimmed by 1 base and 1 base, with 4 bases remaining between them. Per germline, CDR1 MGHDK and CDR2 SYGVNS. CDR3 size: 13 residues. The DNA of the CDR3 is TGTGCCAGCAGTGAATCAGAGAACACTGAAGCTTTCTTT. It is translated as CASSESENTEAFF.

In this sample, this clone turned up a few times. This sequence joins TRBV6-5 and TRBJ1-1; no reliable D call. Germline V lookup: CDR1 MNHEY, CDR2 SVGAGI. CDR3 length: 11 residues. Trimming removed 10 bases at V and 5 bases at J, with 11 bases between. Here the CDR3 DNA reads TGTGCCATCCGAGATGAGACTGAAGCTTTCTTT. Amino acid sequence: CAIRDETEAFF.

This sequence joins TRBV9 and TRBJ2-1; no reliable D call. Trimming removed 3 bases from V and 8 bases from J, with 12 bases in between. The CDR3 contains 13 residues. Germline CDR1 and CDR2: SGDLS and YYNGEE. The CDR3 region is CASSAYDFDEQFF. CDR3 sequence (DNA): TGTGCCAGCAGCGCCTATGACTTCGATGAGCAGTTCTTC.

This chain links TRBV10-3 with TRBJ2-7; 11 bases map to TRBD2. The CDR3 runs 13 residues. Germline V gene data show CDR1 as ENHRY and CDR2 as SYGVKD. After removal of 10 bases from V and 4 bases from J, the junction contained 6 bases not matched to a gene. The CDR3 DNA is TGTGCCACCGGGACTAGCGGTGCTTACGAGCAGTACTTC. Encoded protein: CATGTSGAYEQYF.

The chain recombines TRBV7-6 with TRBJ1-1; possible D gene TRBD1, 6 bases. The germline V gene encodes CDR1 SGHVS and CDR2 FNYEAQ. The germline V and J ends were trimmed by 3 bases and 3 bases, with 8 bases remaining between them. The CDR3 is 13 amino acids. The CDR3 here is CASSLAGDTEAFF. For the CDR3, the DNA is TGTGCCAGCAGCTTGGCAGGGGACACTGAAGCTTTCTTT.

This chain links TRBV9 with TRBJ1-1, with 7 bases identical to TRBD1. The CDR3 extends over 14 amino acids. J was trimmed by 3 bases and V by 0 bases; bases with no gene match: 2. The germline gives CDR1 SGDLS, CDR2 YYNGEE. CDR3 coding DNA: TGTGCCAGCAGCGTAGGGGGGACAGACACTGAAGCTTTCTTT. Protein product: CASSVGGTDTEAFF.

The CDR3 nucleotides are TGTGCCAGCAGCTACGGCTCTGGGGCCAACGTCCTGACTTTC. It is translated as CASSYGSGANVLTF. The chain carries TRBV5-8 and TRBJ2-6; D remains unclear. The CDR3 length is 14 residues. The germline V and J ends were trimmed by 3 bases and 0 bases, with 4 bases remaining between them. The germline gives CDR1 SGHTS, CDR2 YDEGEE.

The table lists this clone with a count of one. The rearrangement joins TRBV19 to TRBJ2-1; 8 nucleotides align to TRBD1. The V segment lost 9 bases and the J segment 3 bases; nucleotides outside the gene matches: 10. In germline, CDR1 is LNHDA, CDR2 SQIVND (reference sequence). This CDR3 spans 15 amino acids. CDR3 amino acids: CASTYRGSGYNEQFF. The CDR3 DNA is TGTGCCAGCACCTACAGGGGGTCTGGCTACAATGAGCAGTTCTTC.

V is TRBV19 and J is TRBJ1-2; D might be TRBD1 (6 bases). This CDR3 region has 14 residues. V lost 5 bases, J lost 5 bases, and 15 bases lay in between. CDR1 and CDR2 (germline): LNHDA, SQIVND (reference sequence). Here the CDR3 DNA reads TGTGCCAGTAGTCCCACAGGGAGAGGGTATGGCTACACCTTC. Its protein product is CASSPTGRGYGYTF.